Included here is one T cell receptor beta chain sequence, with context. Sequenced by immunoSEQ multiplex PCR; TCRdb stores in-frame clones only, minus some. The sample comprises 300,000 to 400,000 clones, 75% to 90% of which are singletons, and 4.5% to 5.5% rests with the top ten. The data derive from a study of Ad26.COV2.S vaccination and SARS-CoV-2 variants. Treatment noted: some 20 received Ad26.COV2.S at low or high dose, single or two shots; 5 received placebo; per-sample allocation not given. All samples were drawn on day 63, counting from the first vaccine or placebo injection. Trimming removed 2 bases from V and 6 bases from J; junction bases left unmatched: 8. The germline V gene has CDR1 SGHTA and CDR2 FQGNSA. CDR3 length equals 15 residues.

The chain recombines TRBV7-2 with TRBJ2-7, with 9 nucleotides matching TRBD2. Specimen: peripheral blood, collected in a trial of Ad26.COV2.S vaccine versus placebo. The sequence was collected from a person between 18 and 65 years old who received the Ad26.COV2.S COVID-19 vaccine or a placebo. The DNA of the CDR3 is TGTGCCAGCAGCTTACCGGGACTAGCCCCCTCCGAGCAGTACTTC. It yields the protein CASSLPGLAPSEQYF. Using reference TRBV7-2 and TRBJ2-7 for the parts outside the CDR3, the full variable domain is GAGVSQSPSNKVTEKGKDVELRCDPISGHTALYWYRQSLGQGLEFLIYFQGNSAPDKSGLPSDRFSAERTGGSVSTLTIQRTQQEDSAVYLCASSLPGLAPSEQYFGPGTRLTVT.